Presented here are 10 T cell receptor beta chains from one specimen sequenced in a study of shared clonotypes between healthy human individuals. Generated by immunoSEQ multiplex PCR, the TCRdb table keeps only in-frame clones and is missing some. This table holds about 2 million clones, 85% to 95% found once. Sequences were obtained from naive CD4+ T cells sorted from blood. Sample subset: CD45RA+ positively selected. These TCRs come from a man aged 18 to 30 in good health.

This chain links TRBV7-3 with TRBJ2-5; the D gene could be TRBD1 or TRBD2 (5 bases each). CDR1 SGHTA and CDR2 FQGTGA come from the germline V gene. The CDR3 has 13 residues. The V gene lost 3 bases and the J gene lost 5 bases, with 10 bases spanning the gap. The CDR3 loop reads CASSFSRGETQYF. The CDR3, as DNA: TGTGCCAGCAGCTTTAGTCGGGGCGAGACCCAGTACTTC.

The chain uses TRBV6-1 and TRBJ1-2; a possible D gene is TRBD1 (5 bases). The CDR3 loop spans 14 amino acids. Germline V lookup: CDR1 MNHNS, CDR2 SASEGT. Trimming removed 3 bases at V and 5 bases at J, with 13 bases between. CDR3 nucleotides: TGTGCCAGCAGTGACGGCTGGCAGGGTTATGGCTACACCTTC. The encoded protein is CASSDGWQGYGYTF.

This sequence joins TRBV6-6 and TRBJ1-4, with D perhaps matching TRBD1 (6 bases). Between the trimmed V and J ends, which lost 4 bases and 10 bases, there was a span of 16 bases. CDR1 and CDR2 (germline): MNHNY, SVGAGI (reference sequence). This CDR3 contains 14 residues. CDR3 sequence reads: CASSLTQGSGKLFF. CDR3 nucleotide sequence: TGTGCCAGCAGTTTAACACAGGGATCGGGAAAACTGTTTTTT.

The chain couples TRBV5-1 to TRBJ2-5; 7 bases agree with TRBD1. V lost 3 bases to trimming and J lost 6 bases; unmatched junction nucleotides: 11. Germline values: CDR1 SGHRS, CDR2 YFSETQ. The CDR3 covers 15 residues. The chain's CDR3 is CASSSEPTGRKTQYF. CDR3 coding DNA: TGCGCCAGCAGCTCTGAACCGACAGGGCGAAAGACCCAGTACTTC.

The chain combines TRBV29-1 with TRBJ1-1, with TRBD1 as a possible D gene (6 bases). Germline CDR1 SQVTM, CDR2 ANQGSEA. Trimming stripped 4 bases from V and 4 bases from J, with 16 bases between. This CDR3 comprises 14 residues. The CDR3 DNA follows: TGCAGCGTTGTCTCTCCAGGGGCCGGCACTGAAGCTTTCTTT. As protein: CSVVSPGAGTEAFF.

V usage is TRBV28 and J usage is TRBJ1-2; 10 bases are a match to TRBD1. J lost 4 bases, V lost 5 bases, and 16 bases had no gene match. There are 18 residues in the CDR3. Looked up from germline, CDR1 is MDHEN and CDR2 is SYDVKM. The CDR3 nucleotides are TGTGCCAGCAGTGAAAGGGACAGGGGTTTATTTGCGGGCTATGGCTACACCTTC. Its protein product is CASSERDRGLFAGYGYTF.

This clone was seen only once. The chain links TRBV14 to TRBJ2-7, with 9 bases that match TRBD2. The V gene end was trimmed by 5 bases and the J gene end by 7 bases; junction bases not matched to a gene: 6. The CDR3 runs to 13 residues. Germline V lookup: CDR1 SGHDN, CDR2 FVKESK. CDR3 nucleotide sequence: TGTGCCAGCAGCGACCTGAGCGGGAGGGAGCAGTACTTC. Residues: CASSDLSGREQYF.

This sequence joins TRBV10-2 and TRBJ2-7; perhaps TRBD1 as D (6 bases). The germline V gene encodes CDR1 WSHSY and CDR2 SAAADI. V dropped 2 bases and J dropped 3 bases, with 11 bases sitting between them. This CDR3 has 14 amino acids. The CDR3 is CASSEVGALYEQYF. The CDR3, as DNA: TGCGCCAGCAGTGAGGTGGGGGCTCTCTACGAGCAGTACTTC.

To note about this clone: Other DNA sequences from this sample encode an identical CDR3 as well. The rearrangement uses TRBV7-2 and TRBJ1-1; 8 nucleotides match TRBD1. The CDR3 spans 15 residues. V dropped 5 bases and J dropped 4; count of bases not matched to a gene: 9. Germline-derived CDR1 and CDR2 are SGHTA and FQGNSA. In DNA form, the CDR3 reads TGTGCCAGCAGCCCCAGACAGGGGCGGGGCACTGAAGCTTTCTTT. Translated, it gives CASSPRQGRGTEAFF.

The V call is TRBV18, the J call TRBJ1-4, with a tentative D call TRBD1 (5 bases). Trimming stripped 3 bases from V and 2 bases from J, with 16 bases between. Germline CDR1 reads KGHSH; CDR2 reads LQKENI. The CDR3 has 17 amino acids. CDR3: CASSPTGDGATNEKLFF. The CDR3 DNA reads as TGTGCCAGCTCACCGACGGGGGACGGGGCGACTAATGAAAAACTGTTTTTT.